These 10 T cell receptor beta chains originate from one sample sequenced in a study of T cell responses to AZD1222 COVID-19 vaccine (dated by TCRdb to the early 2020s). The meaning of the sample's time point label: baseline before first vaccination. Libraries came from the immunoSEQ multiplex PCR assay. The immuneACCESS repertoire file appears here via TCRdb, limited to in-frame rearrangements. These files lack a portion of the clones; in checked studies, under half of the deficit traces to unresolved V genes, and the cause of the others is not known. The sample profile shows 200,000 or so clones; approximately 91% of them were found once. Of the sample, over 0.75% is held by the ten largest clones. The sample here was peripheral blood, taken on day 0 of AZD1222 vaccination. These TCRs come from an adult in good health.

The rearrangement links TRBV6-5 to TRBJ1-2; weak D call: TRBD1 (6 bases). There are 15 residues in the CDR3. The V and J ends lost 0 bases and 6 bases respectively, with 14 bases between them. Germline lookup yields CDR1 MNHEY and CDR2 SVGAGI. The CDR3 region has the DNA TGTGCCAGCAGTTACTCGTCGACAGGCGAGGATGGCTACACCTTC. The encoded protein is CASSYSSTGEDGYTF.

The chain uses TRBV2 and TRBJ2-1, with 11 bases lining up with TRBD2. J was trimmed by 6 bases and V by 8 bases; bases with no gene match: 9. The CDR3 has 15 amino acids. Germline V gene lookup returns CDR1 SNHLY and CDR2 FYNNEI. The CDR3 reads CASRTGTSGLNEQFF. The DNA for the CDR3 is TGTGCCAGCCGGACCGGGACTAGCGGACTCAATGAGCAGTTCTTC.

This clone was picked up a small number of times. The gene calls are TRBV11-3 and TRBJ2-1; D is possibly TRBD1 (6 bases). Germline V CDR1 and CDR2: SGHNT, YENEEA. The length of the CDR3 is 11 residues. Trimming stripped 8 bases from V and 8 bases from J, with 10 bases between. CDR3 sequence reads: CASGRGDEQFF. In DNA form, the CDR3 reads TGTGCCAGCGGCAGGGGTGATGAGCAGTTCTTC.

This chain connects TRBV6-6 to TRBJ2-7; 11 nucleotides align to TRBD2. The V gene's germline CDR1 is MNHNY and CDR2 SVGAGI (reference sequence). V lost 6 bases and J lost 3; bases outside the gene matches: 1. This CDR3 contains 13 residues. The CDR3 nucleotides are TGTGCCAGCAGGGGACTAGCGGACTACGAGCAGTACTTC. It is translated as CASRGLADYEQYF.

The V gene is TRBV7-3, the J gene TRBJ2-2; 8 positions match TRBD2. There are 18 residues in the CDR3. V lost 2 bases, J lost 2 bases, and 10 bases stayed unmatched. Germline-derived CDR1 and CDR2 are SGHTA and FQGTGA. The CDR3 nucleotides read TGTGCCAGCAGCTTACTTGGCGGGAGGCCGGTAAACACCGGGGAGCTGTTTTTT. This codes for CASSLLGGRPVNTGELFF.

The gene calls are TRBV12-3 or TRBV12-4 and TRBJ1-4; D is perhaps TRBD1 (6 bases). V lost 6 bases and J 10 bases, leaving 15 bases between the germline ends. The CDR3 length is 13 residues. The DNA for the CDR3 is TGTGCCAGCAGAGGGCCAGGGGCTGGAAAACTGTTTTTT. Its protein product is CASRGPGAGKLFF.

The CDR3 bases are TGTGCCAGCAGCTTCACCCGGCTAGCGGGAGGGCGCCCCTACGAGCAGTACTTC. This translates into CASSFTRLAGGRPYEQYF. The V gene is TRBV5-8, the J gene TRBJ2-7; 12 positions match TRBD2. The CDR3 totals 18 residues. In germline, CDR1 is SGHTS, CDR2 YDEGEE. V gave up 2 bases and J gave up 2 bases; unmatched junction bases: 11.

The rearrangement uses TRBV19 and TRBJ2-1; perhaps TRBD2 as D (7 bases). Deletions cut 6 bases from V and 6 bases from J, with 27 bases between. Germline V CDR1 and CDR2: LNHDA, SQIVND (reference sequence). This CDR3 has 18 residues. DNA of the CDR3: TGTGCCAGTAGATCAGGGGAAGTAAGCGGGAATTGGGGCAATGAGCAGTTCTTC. Translation gives CASRSGEVSGNWGNEQFF. The entire variable domain, with the rest obtained from reference TRBV19 and TRBJ2-1, is as follows: DGGITQSPKYLFRKEGQNVTLSCEQNLNHDAMYWYRQDPGQGLRLIYYSQIVNDFQKGDIAEGYSVSREKKESFPLTVTSAQKNPTAFYLCASRSGEVSGNWGNEQFFGPGTRLTVL.

This chain connects TRBV7-9 to TRBJ1-2; perhaps TRBD1 as D (6 bases). CDR3 length: 15 amino acids. With 6 bases removed from V and 2 bases from J, the gap between germline ends came to 16 bases. Germline-derived CDR1 and CDR2 are SEHNR and FQNEAQ (reference sequence). CDR3 in DNA: TGTGCCAGCAGAGCCAGCCAGGGGCGAAACTATGGCTACACCTTC. It is translated as CASRASQGRNYGYTF.

The chain is built from TRBV27 and TRBJ1-3, with a possible D match to TRBD1 (6 bases). Per germline, CDR1 MNHEY and CDR2 SMNVEV (reference sequence). The CDR3 runs 17 residues. Trimming stripped 5 bases from V and 3 bases from J, with 20 bases between. CDR3 nucleotides: TGTGCCAGCAGTCCGAATCTCCTCAGGGGCAGTGGAAACACCATATATTTT. Translated: CASSPNLLRGSGNTIYF.